Listed below are T cell receptor beta chains from one sample, sequenced in a study of vaccination and CD4 T cells after COVID-19. Antigens for these TCRs are unknown. TCRdb processed the PCR reads anew with MiXCR; each CDR3 protein has one entry. The table has 8,500 to 9,500 distinct CDR3 sequences, approximately 64% seen once. Sequenced here: cultured CD4+ T cells from blood, sampled after SARS-CoV-2 vaccination. Receptors were obtained from a human donor with COVID-19. CDR3s include the opening cysteine and the closing phenylalanine or tryptophan. A D gene is named only where the DNA matches it firmly. Only part of the rows carry a size: once, few, many, or a class if the clone is expanded.

clone_size,j_call,d_call,v_call,cdr3_length,cdr3_nt,cdr3_aa
NA,TRBJ1-1,TRBD1,TRBV18,14,TGTGCCAGCTCACAGGGACAGAGGAACACTGAAGCTTTCTTT,CASSQGQRNTEAFF
NA,TRBJ1-5,NA,TRBV7-8,17,TGTGCCAGCAGCTTAGGAGGTGGGAGCGGCAGCAATCAGCCCCAGCATTTT,CASSLGGGSGSNQPQHF
medium-sized,TRBJ1-3,NA,TRBV7-9,15,TGTGCCAGCAGCTTAGATCCAGTCTCTGGAAACACCATATATTTT,CASSLDPVSGNTIYF
NA,TRBJ2-5,TRBD2,TRBV28,14,TGTGCCAGCAGTTTCGGGGGGGGCAGGGAGACCCAGTACTTC,CASSFGGGRETQYF
NA,TRBJ2-3,NA,TRBV21-1,17,TGTGCCAGCAGCAAACCGGGAGTACCGCGAGGAGGGTATACGCAGTATTTT,CASSKPGVPRGGYTQYF
NA,TRBJ2-2,TRBD2,TRBV28,15,TGTGCCAGCAAAATTCCAGGGAGGGCCACCGGGGAGCTGTTTTTT,CASKIPGRATGELFF
few,TRBJ1-5,TRBD1,TRBV20-1,15,TGCAGTGCTAGAGCGTTGGCGGCAGGGGGTCAGCCCCAGCATTTT,CSARALAAGGQPQHF
few,TRBJ1-2,NA,TRBV27,15,TGTGCCAGCAGCTCGTTTATTTCTGGGCGCTATGGCTACACCTTC,CASSSFISGRYGYTF
NA,TRBJ2-7,NA,TRBV6-1,14,TGTGCCAGCAGCGAAGGGGGGGCCAGCCACGAGCAGTACTTC,CASSEGGASHEQYF
NA,TRBJ2-7,NA,TRBV10-3,15,TGTGCCATCAGTGACCCGACACACGCTCCCTACGAGCAGTACTTC,CAISDPTHAPYEQYF
NA,TRBJ2-3,NA,TRBV4-2,15,TGTGCCAGCAGCCAAGCCCTACGGATCACAGATACGCAGTATTTT,CASSQALRITDTQYF
few,TRBJ2-6,NA,TRBV27,17,TGTGCCAGCAGTGAACGGACAGAGTTCTCTGGGGCCAACGTCCTGACTTTC,CASSERTEFSGANVLTF
NA,TRBJ1-1,TRBD1,TRBV27,13,TGTGCCAGCAGAAGGGACAGGGTCTCTGAAGCTTTCTTT,CASRRDRVSEAFF
few,TRBJ1-5,NA,TRBV20-1,12,TGCAGGGCCGCGGTCCACTCGCAGCCCCAGCATTTT,CRAAVHSQPQHF
NA,TRBJ2-1,TRBD2,TRBV20-1,16,TGCAGTGCCAATTCGAGGAGCGGGGGGACTAATAATGAGCAGTTCTTC,CSANSRSGGTNNEQFF
NA,TRBJ2-7,TRBD1,TRBV20-1,16,TGCAGTGCTAGGGGCGACAGGGGGCGAGGGTACTACGAGCAGTACTTC,CSARGDRGRGYYEQYF
medium-sized,TRBJ2-1,NA,TRBV9,13,TGTGCCAGCAGCGCAGGAGGGGGGCCAGCGCAGTTCTTC,CASSAGGGPAQFF
large,TRBJ2-1,TRBD1,TRBV7-2,14,TGTGCCAGCAGCCCCCGGGACAGGGAAAATGAGCAGTTCTTC,CASSPRDRENEQFF
NA,TRBJ2-5,TRBD2,TRBV2,15,TGTGCCAGCAGTGACACGGGGGGGCAGGGTGAGACCCAGTACTTC,CASSDTGGQGETQYF
few,TRBJ2-5,NA,TRBV6-2/TRBV6-3,12,TGTGCCAGCAGGGACATTTCCGAGACCCAGTACTTC,CASRDISETQYF
few,TRBJ1-1,TRBD1,TRBV7-6,14,TGTGCCAGCAGCTTAGTTACAGGGGACACTGAAGCTTTCTTT,CASSLVTGDTEAFF
NA,TRBJ1-1,NA,TRBV20-1,11,TGCAGTGCTAGAGAGGGGACTGAAGCTTTCTTT,CSAREGTEAFF
NA,TRBJ2-3,NA,TRBV19,15,TGTGCCAGTAGTAACCCCCCACCTAGCACAGATACGCAGTATTTT,CASSNPPPSTDTQYF
NA,TRBJ1-6,NA,TRBV27,17,TGTGCCAGCAGTTTTAAGGGCAGTAGCTCCTATAATTCACCCCTCCACTTT,CASSFKGSSSYNSPLHF
NA,TRBJ1-2,NA,TRBV10-3,13,TGTGCCATCAAGGAATCCATTGACTATGGCTACACCTTC,CAIKESIDYGYTF
NA,TRBJ2-5,TRBD2,TRBV6-2/TRBV6-3,15,TGTGCCAGCAGTTACCTAGCGGGGTCCGGGGAGACCCAGTACTTC,CASSYLAGSGETQYF
NA,TRBJ1-2,NA,TRBV12-3/TRBV12-4,11,TGTGCCAGCAGTTTCGACTATGGCTACACCTTC,CASSFDYGYTF
once,TRBJ2-3,NA,TRBV7-2,12,TGTGCCAGCAGCTTACGTCTCGACACGCAGTATTTT,CASSLRLDTQYF
NA,TRBJ1-5,NA,TRBV19,15,TGTGCCAGTAGTATGGCCTCCAGGGTTGCAGGGCCCCAGCATTTT,CASSMASRVAGPQHF
once,TRBJ1-5,TRBD1,TRBV12-3/TRBV12-4,15,TGTGCCAGCAGTTATGGACAGGGAGGCAATCAGCCCCAGCATTTT,CASSYGQGGNQPQHF
NA,TRBJ2-2,NA,TRBV5-1,15,TGCGCCAGCAGCTTGGTAGGGACGAACACCGGGGAGCTGTTTTTT,CASSLVGTNTGELFF
NA,TRBJ1-6,NA,TRBV12-3/TRBV12-4,15,TGTGCCAGCAGTTTCAGTGAACGTCTGAATTCACCCCTCCACTTT,CASSFSERLNSPLHF